A selection of T cell receptor beta chains follows, all from one sample in a study of shared clonotypes between healthy human individuals. Method: immunoSEQ multiplex PCR; TCRdb's copy keeps in-frame clones and lacks some. The repertoire includes a few million clones, 95% of them detected once, and less than 0.15% sits in the top ten. Sequenced material: naive CD4+ T cells sorted from blood. These receptors all come from a man aged 18 to 29 in good health. The CDR3 runs from the conserved cysteine through the conserved F or W. The D gene is left open where the match is weak. Only some rows state a clone size, as once, few, many or a class for expanded clones.

d_call cdr3_length j_call clone_size v_call cdr3_nt cdr3_aa
- 12 TRBJ1-2 - TRBV7-3 TGTGCCAGCAGCTTAAGCAGGCTAGGCTACACCTTC CASSLSRLGYTF
- 14 TRBJ2-7 - TRBV28 TGTGCCAGCAGTCGACGGGACATGACCTACGAGCAGTACTTC CASSRRDMTYEQYF
TRBD2 15 TRBJ2-3 - TRBV18 TGTGCCAGCTCCCCCGGGCTAGCGGGATTGGATACGCAGTATTTT CASSPGLAGLDTQYF
- 15 TRBJ1-5 - TRBV6-6 TGTGCCAGCAGTTACCAACAGGGAGTTCATCAGCCCCAGCATTTT CASSYQQGVHQPQHF
- 12 TRBJ1-2 few TRBV7-9 TGTGCCAGCAGCTTAGTTCAGCGGGGCTACACCTTC CASSLVQRGYTF
TRBD1 15 TRBJ2-7 - TRBV6-5 TGTGCCAGCAGTTACTCGGGGACAGGGGGTTACGAGCAGTACTTC CASSYSGTGGYEQYF
- 12 TRBJ2-4 - TRBV29-1 TGCAGCGCGACTGGTGCCAAAAACATTCAGTACTTC CSATGAKNIQYF
TRBD2 15 TRBJ2-1 - TRBV2 TGTGCCAGCAGCGCTAGCGGGAGAGGCTACAATGAGCAGTTCTTC CASSASGRGYNEQFF
- 15 TRBJ2-7 once TRBV19 TGTGCCAGTAGTGCTACCCGGGACCATTCCTACGAGCAGTACTTC CASSATRDHSYEQYF
- 15 TRBJ2-7 once TRBV10-3 TGTGCCATCAGTGAGTCGGTAGGACTGAACTACGAGCAGTACTTC CAISESVGLNYEQYF
- 14 TRBJ1-2 - TRBV6-1 TGTGCCAGCACCGCTACGGGGGGGAACTATGGCTACACCTTC CASTATGGNYGYTF
- 13 TRBJ1-1 - TRBV6-5 TGTGCCAGCAGTTACTCCCGGAACACTGAAGCTTTCTTT CASSYSRNTEAFF
- 12 TRBJ2-3 - TRBV6-6 TGTGCCAGCTGGAGTTTCACAGATACGCAGTATTTT CASWSFTDTQYF
TRBD1 17 TRBJ2-3 - TRBV5-4 TGTGCCAGCAGCTTGGCCCGGACAGGGAAGGTCACAGATACGCAGTATTTT CASSLARTGKVTDTQYF
- 12 TRBJ2-5 - TRBV18 TGTGCCAGCTCACCACTGGGAGAGACCCAGTACTTC CASSPLGETQYF
- 14 TRBJ1-2 - TRBV25-1 TGTGCCAGCAGTGAAGGGGCAGGGGCCAATGGCTACACCTTC CASSEGAGANGYTF
TRBD2 17 TRBJ2-5 - TRBV18 TGTGCCAGCTCACCGCCGGGACTAGCGGTATTAGAAGAGACCCAGTACTTC CASSPPGLAVLEETQYF
TRBD1 14 TRBJ2-2 once TRBV25-1 TGTGCCAGCAGTTGGGACAGGGGGACCGGGGAGCTGTTTTTT CASSWDRGTGELFF
- 15 TRBJ2-4 - TRBV10-3 TGTGCCATCAGCGCTGGAGCGGGAGCCAAAAACATTCAGTACTTC CAISAGAGAKNIQYF
- 14 TRBJ2-7 - TRBV2 TGTGCCAGCAGACAGGGAATGAACTCCTACGAGCAGTACTTC CASRQGMNSYEQYF
- 14 TRBJ2-1 - TRBV7-9 TGTGCCAGCAGCTTAGCGGGACTGCACAATGAGCAGTTCTTC CASSLAGLHNEQFF
TRBD1 15 TRBJ2-7 once TRBV15 TGTGCCACCAGCAGAGTAGGGGGCGATACCTACGAGCAGTACTTC CATSRVGGDTYEQYF
TRBD1 15 TRBJ2-7 - TRBV6-1 TGTGCCAGCAGTGCCCGGACAGGGCAAACTCGAGGGCAGTACTTC CASSARTGQTRGQYF
- 13 TRBJ1-5 - TRBV5-5 TGTGCCAGCAGCCCAGGGCGCGGTCAGCCCCAGCATTTT CASSPGRGQPQHF
TRBD1 15 TRBJ1-5 - TRBV5-4 TGTGCCAGCAGCTGGAACGGACAGGGGGCGCAGCCCCAGCATTTT CASSWNGQGAQPQHF
TRBD2 16 TRBJ2-7 - TRBV11-2 TGTGCCAGCAGCTTCGCGGGAGGGGAAAATATATACGAGCAGTACTTC CASSFAGGENIYEQYF
- 15 TRBJ2-5 - TRBV19 TGTGCCAGTAGTTTCGGTCTGGGGGGCAGGGAGACCCAGTACTTC CASSFGLGGRETQYF
TRBD1 14 TRBJ2-2 - TRBV10-3 TGTGCCATCAGCCTGGGACAGGGCGACGGGGAGCTGTTTTTT CAISLGQGDGELFF
TRBD1 12 TRBJ2-7 once TRBV5-6 TGTGCCAGCAGCCGGGACAGGTACGAGCAGTACTTC CASSRDRYEQYF
- 12 TRBJ2-5 - TRBV2 TGTGCCAGCAGTGTGGGGGCCGAGACCCAGTACTTC CASSVGAETQYF
- 13 TRBJ1-5 - TRBV5-1 TGCGCCAGCAGCTTGGTGGGGAATCAGCCCCAGCATTTT CASSLVGNQPQHF
- 15 TRBJ1-5 - TRBV5-1 TGCGCCAGCAGCTTGGAAGGTTATAGCAATCAGCCCCAGCATTTT CASSLEGYSNQPQHF
- 14 TRBJ2-7 - TRBV27 TGTGCCAGCAGGGTTAGCGGCCCCGCCTACGAGCAGTACTTC CASRVSGPAYEQYF
- 15 TRBJ1-6 - TRBV19 TGTGCCAGTAGTATGAATTATATGATTGATTCACCCCTCCACTTT CASSMNYMIDSPLHF
TRBD1 14 TRBJ1-1 - TRBV11-2 TGTGCCAGCAGCTTAGGAGGGGGCGTCACTGAAGCTTTCTTT CASSLGGGVTEAFF
- 13 TRBJ2-3 - TRBV19 TGTGCCAGTAGTCGAGGTAACACAGATACGCAGTATTTT CASSRGNTDTQYF
- 15 TRBJ2-3 once TRBV5-1 TGCGCCAGCAGCTTTGAGGCGGGGGCCCCAGATACGCAGTATTTT CASSFEAGAPDTQYF
TRBD1 15 TRBJ1-2 - TRBV6-6 TGTGCCAGCAGTTCCCCGGGACAGGGGAACTATGGCTACACCTTC CASSSPGQGNYGYTF
- 13 TRBJ1-5 - TRBV5-5 TGTGCCAGCAGCTTGGCCCCCAATCAGCCCCAGCATTTT CASSLAPNQPQHF
- 13 TRBJ2-7 - TRBV7-6 TGTGCCAGCAGCATGGGACCGTCCTACGAGCAGTACTTC CASSMGPSYEQYF
TRBD1 15 TRBJ1-2 - TRBV7-2 TGTGCCAGCAGCTTTTCCGGGACAGGGAACTATGGCTACACCTTC CASSFSGTGNYGYTF
TRBD2 16 TRBJ2-1 - TRBV5-4 TGTGCCAGCACGACGGGGGGGTGGAGCTCCTACAATGAGCAGTTCTTC CASTTGGWSSYNEQFF
- 14 TRBJ2-5 - TRBV6-5 TGTGCCAGCGCCCGGACAGCGCACAGTGAGACCCAGTACTTC CASARTAHSETQYF
- 13 TRBJ2-5 - TRBV10-3 TGTGCCATCAGCGACCGCGTTCAAGAGACCCAGTACTTC CAISDRVQETQYF
- 13 TRBJ2-1 - TRBV7-8 TGTGCCAGCAGCTTACCTGGAACGCGCGGGCAGTTCTTC CASSLPGTRGQFF
- 19 TRBJ2-5 - TRBV6-1 TGTGCCAGCAGTGAAGGAATCAGGGGCATAACAGCGGGGAGAGAGACCCAGTACTTC CASSEGIRGITAGRETQYF
TRBD1 16 TRBJ1-2 - TRBV6-5 TGTGCCAGCAGTTACTGGGATAGACAGGGCTTGAATGGCTACACCTTC CASSYWDRQGLNGYTF
- 11 TRBJ1-4 - TRBV28 TGTGCCAGCAGCTGGAGAGACCGGCTGTTTTTT CASSWRDRLFF
- 14 TRBJ2-3 - TRBV7-9 TGTGCCAGCAGCTTTCTGTCCAGCACAGATACGCAGTATTTT CASSFLSSTDTQYF
TRBD2 15 TRBJ2-7 - TRBV15 TGTGCCACCAGCAGAGATGCGGGAGTGGGAAACGAGCAGTACTTC CATSRDAGVGNEQYF
- 13 TRBJ1-2 - TRBV7-9 TGTGCCAGCAGCTTTCTAGCGCAGGGAGGCTACACCTTC CASSFLAQGGYTF
- 12 TRBJ2-7 - TRBV5-6 TGTGCCAGCAGCTTGATGTCCTACGAGCAGTACTTC CASSLMSYEQYF
- 14 TRBJ2-7 once TRBV19 TGTGCCAGTAGTATAGTAGGACAGAACTACGAGCAGTACTTC CASSIVGQNYEQYF
TRBD1 14 TRBJ1-4 - TRBV7-2 TGTGCCAGCAGCTCAGGGGGGACTAATGAAAAACTGTTTTTT CASSSGGTNEKLFF
TRBD2 21 TRBJ2-3 - TRBV4-3 TGCGCCAGCAGCCAAAACCCCCTCCGAGGACTAGCGGGGGGGTACACAGATACGCAGTATTTT CASSQNPLRGLAGGYTDTQYF
- 14 TRBJ2-2 - TRBV7-2 TGTGCCAGCAGCTTAATGCAACTCACCGGGGAGCTGTTTTTT CASSLMQLTGELFF
TRBD2 16 TRBJ2-1 - TRBV7-9 TGTGCCAGCAGCACCCTAGCGGGAGGGCCCCACAATGAGCAGTTCTTC CASSTLAGGPHNEQFF
- 15 TRBJ2-3 - TRBV18 TGTGCCAGCTCGAAGATGCAAGTGGGCGGAGATACGCAGTATTTT CASSKMQVGGDTQYF
- 15 TRBJ2-2 - TRBV19 TGTGCCAGTAGTCGACAGATCGCGAACACCGGGGAGCTGTTTTTT CASSRQIANTGELFF
- 15 TRBJ1-5 - TRBV2 TGTGCCAGCAGTGATGTGGGGCTGGGCAATCAGCCCCAGCATTTT CASSDVGLGNQPQHF